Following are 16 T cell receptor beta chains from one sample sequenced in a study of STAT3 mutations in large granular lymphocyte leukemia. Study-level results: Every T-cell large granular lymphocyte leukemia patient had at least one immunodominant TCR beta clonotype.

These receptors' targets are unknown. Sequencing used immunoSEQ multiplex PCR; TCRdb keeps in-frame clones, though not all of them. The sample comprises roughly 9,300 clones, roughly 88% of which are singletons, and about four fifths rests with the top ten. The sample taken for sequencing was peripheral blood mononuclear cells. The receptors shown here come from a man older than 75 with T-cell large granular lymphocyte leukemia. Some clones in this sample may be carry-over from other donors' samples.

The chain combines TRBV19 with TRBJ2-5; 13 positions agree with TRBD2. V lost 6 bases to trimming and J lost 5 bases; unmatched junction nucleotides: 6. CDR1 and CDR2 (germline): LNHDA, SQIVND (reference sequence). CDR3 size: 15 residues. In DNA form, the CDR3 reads TGTGCCAGTAGCCTGACTAGCGGGGGGTTTGAGACCCAGTACTTC. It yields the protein CASSLTSGGFETQYF.

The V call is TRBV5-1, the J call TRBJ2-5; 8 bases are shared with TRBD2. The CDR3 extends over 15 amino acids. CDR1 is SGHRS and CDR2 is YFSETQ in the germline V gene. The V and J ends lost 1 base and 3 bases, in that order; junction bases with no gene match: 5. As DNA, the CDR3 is TGCGCCAGCAGCTTGCCTCGGGGACTAGAAGAGACCCAGTACTTC. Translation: CASSLPRGLEETQYF.

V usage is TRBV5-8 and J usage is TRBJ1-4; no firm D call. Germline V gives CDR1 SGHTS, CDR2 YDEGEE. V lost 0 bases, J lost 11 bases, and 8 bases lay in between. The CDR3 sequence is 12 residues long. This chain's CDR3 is CASSLARRKLFF. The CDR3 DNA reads TGTGCCAGCAGCTTGGCACGGCGGAAACTGTTTTTT.

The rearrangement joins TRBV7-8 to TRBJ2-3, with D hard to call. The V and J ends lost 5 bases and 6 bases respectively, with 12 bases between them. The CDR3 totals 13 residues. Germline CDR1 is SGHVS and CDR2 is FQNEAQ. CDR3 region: CASSVGLMDTQYF. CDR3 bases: TGTGCCAGCAGCGTCGGCCTTATGGATACGCAGTATTTT. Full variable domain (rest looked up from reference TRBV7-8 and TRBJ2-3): GAGVSQSPRYKVAKRGQDVALRCDPISGHVSLFWYQQALGQGPEFLTYFQNEAQLDKSGLPSDRFFAERPEGSVSTLKIQRTQQEDSAVYLCASSVGLMDTQYFGPGTRLTVL.

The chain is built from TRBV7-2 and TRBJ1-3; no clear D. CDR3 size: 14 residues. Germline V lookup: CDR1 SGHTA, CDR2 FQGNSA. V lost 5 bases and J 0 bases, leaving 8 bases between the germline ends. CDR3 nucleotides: TGTGCCAGCAGCGAACAGAGCTCTGGAAACACCATATATTTT. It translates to CASSEQSSGNTIYF.

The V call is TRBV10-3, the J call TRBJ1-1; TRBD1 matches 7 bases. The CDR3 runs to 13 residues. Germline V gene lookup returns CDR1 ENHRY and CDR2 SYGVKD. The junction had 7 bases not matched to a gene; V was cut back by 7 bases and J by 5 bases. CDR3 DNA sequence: TGTGCCATCAACCTTAACAGGGGTACTGAAGCTTTCTTT. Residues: CAINLNRGTEAFF.

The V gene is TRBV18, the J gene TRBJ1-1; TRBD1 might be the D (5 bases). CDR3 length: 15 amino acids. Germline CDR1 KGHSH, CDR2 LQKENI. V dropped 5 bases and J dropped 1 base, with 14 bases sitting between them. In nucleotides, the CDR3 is TGTGCCAGCTCAGAAGGGGTACAGCCGAACACTGAAGCTTTCTTT. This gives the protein CASSEGVQPNTEAFF.

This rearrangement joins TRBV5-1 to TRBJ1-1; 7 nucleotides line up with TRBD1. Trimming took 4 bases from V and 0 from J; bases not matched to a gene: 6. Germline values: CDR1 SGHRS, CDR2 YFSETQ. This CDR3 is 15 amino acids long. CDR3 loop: CASSTGQNMNTEAFF. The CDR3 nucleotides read TGCGCCAGCAGCACGGGACAGAACATGAACACTGAAGCTTTCTTT.

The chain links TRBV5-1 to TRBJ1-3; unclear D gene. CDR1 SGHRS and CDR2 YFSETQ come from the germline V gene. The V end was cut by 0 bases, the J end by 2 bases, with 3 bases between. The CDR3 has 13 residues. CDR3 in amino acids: CASSLDAGNTIYF. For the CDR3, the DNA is TGCGCCAGCAGCTTGGACGCTGGAAACACCATATATTTT.

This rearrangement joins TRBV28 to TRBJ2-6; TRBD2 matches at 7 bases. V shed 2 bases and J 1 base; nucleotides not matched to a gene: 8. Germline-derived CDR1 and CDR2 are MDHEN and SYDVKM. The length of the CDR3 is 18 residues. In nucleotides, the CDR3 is TGTGCCAGCAGTTTAATCCGCGGGGGTATGTCTGGGGCCAACGTCCTGACTTTC. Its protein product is CASSLIRGGMSGANVLTF.

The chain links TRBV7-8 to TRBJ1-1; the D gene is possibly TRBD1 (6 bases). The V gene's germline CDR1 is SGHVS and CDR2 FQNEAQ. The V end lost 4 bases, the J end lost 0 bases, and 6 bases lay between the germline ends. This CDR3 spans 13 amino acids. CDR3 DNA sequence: TGTGCCAGCAGCTGGGACATGAACACTGAAGCTTTCTTT. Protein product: CASSWDMNTEAFF.

In DNA, the CDR3 is TGTGCCTGGAGAACCGGGGCTACAGATACGCAGTATTTT. Its translation: CAWRTGATDTQYF. This chain joins TRBV30 and TRBJ2-3; tentatively, D is TRBD1 or TRBD2 (5 bases each). The CDR3 sequence is 13 residues long. Germline CDR1 reads GTSNPN; CDR2 reads SVGIG (reference sequence). V was shortened by 3 bases and J by 3 bases, with 10 bases between the two germline ends.

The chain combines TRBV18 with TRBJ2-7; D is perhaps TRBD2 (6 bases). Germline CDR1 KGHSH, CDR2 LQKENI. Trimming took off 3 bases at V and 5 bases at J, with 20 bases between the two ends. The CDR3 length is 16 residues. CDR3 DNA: TGTGCCAGCTCACCTATAGGAGGGTTAGGCATGGACGAGCAGTACTTC. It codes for CASSPIGGLGMDEQYF.

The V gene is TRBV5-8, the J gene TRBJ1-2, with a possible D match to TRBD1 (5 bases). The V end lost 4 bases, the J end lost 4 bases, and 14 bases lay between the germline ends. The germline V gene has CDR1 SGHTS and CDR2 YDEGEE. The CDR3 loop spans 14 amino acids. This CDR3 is CASSPGTEVYGYTF. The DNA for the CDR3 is TGTGCCAGCAGCCCCGGGACCGAAGTCTATGGCTACACCTTC.

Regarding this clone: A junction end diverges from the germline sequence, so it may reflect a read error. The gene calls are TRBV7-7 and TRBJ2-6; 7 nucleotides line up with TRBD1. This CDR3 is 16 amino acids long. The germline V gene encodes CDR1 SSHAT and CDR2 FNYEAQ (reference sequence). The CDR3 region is CASSLGDSSGANVLTF. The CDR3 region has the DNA TGTGCTAGCAGCTTAGGGGACAGCTCTGGGGCCAACGTCCTGACTTTC.

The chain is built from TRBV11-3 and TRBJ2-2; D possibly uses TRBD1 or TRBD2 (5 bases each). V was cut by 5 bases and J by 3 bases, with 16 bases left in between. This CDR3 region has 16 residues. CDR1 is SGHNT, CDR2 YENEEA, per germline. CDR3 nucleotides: TGTGCCAGCAGCACCCAGGGAGCTGGGGACACCGGGGAGCTGTTTTTT. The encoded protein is CASSTQGAGDTGELFF.